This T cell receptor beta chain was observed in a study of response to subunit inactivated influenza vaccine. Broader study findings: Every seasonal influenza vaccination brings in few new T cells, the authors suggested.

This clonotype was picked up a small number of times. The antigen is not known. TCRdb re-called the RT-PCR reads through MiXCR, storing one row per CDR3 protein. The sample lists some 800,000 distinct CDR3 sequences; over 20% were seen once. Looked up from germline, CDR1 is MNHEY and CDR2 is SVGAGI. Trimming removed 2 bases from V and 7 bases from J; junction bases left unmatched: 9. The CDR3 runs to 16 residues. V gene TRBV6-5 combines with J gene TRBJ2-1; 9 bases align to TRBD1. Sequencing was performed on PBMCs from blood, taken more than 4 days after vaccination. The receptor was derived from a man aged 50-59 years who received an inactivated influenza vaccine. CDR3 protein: CASSYVSGQGINEQFF. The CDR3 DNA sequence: TGTGCCAGCAGTTACGTCTCGGGACAGGGAATTAATGAGCAGTTCTTC.